Listed below are T cell receptor beta chains from one sample, sequenced in a study of blood T cell repertoires in COVID-19. Repertoires were generated with immunoSEQ multiplex PCR, while TCRdb's copy carries only in-frame clones and drops some. This table holds roughly 350,000 clones, more than 70% found once. Sample: peripheral blood. The receptors stem from a woman aged 30 to 39 with COVID-19, enrolled during active disease. Both conserved end residues are part of each CDR3. The order of the fields is V gene, clone size, J gene, D gene, CDR3 protein, CDR3 DNA. D genes are given only for firm matches. Size is stated for part of the rows, as once, few or many counts, or as a class when the clone is expanded.

>TRBV6-2/TRBV6-3|once|TRBJ2-7|.
CASRSSPSAAYEQYF
TGTGCCAGCCGTTCCTCTCCCAGCGCCGCCTACGAGCAGTACTTC
>TRBV29-1|.|TRBJ2-1|TRBD1
CSVSKWDRGNNEQFF
TGCAGCGTTTCCAAATGGGACAGGGGAAACAATGAGCAGTTCTTC
>TRBV7-8|.|TRBJ2-7|.
CASSSGALYEQYF
TGTGCCAGCAGCTCGGGTGCCCTCTACGAGCAGTACTTC
>TRBV6-5|.|TRBJ1-1|TRBD1
CASRVTGAYTEAFF
TGTGCCAGCAGAGTTACAGGGGCGTACACTGAAGCTTTCTTT
>TRBV9|.|TRBJ2-1|TRBD2
CASSVVPPTSGIYNEQFF
TGTGCCAGCAGCGTAGTTCCCCCGACTAGCGGGATCTACAATGAGCAGTTCTTC
>TRBV9|.|TRBJ2-1|TRBD2
CASSVVGGSSDEQFF
TGTGCCAGCAGCGTAGTCGGCGGGAGTTCTGATGAGCAGTTCTTC
>TRBV12-3/TRBV12-4|.|TRBJ2-1|.
CASSPLNEQFF
TGTGCCAGCAGTCCCCTTAATGAGCAGTTCTTC
>TRBV20-1|.|TRBJ2-1|.
CSASQRDEQFF
TGCAGTGCTAGTCAGCGGGATGAGCAGTTCTTC
>TRBV2|.|TRBJ2-1|.
CASRPAGARVFF
TGTGCCAGCAGACCCGCGGGGGCTAGGGTGTTCTTC
>TRBV12-3/TRBV12-4|.|TRBJ2-2|.
CASRVETGELFF
TGTGCCAGCAGGGTAGAAACCGGGGAGCTGTTTTTT
>TRBV3-1/TRBV3-2|.|TRBJ2-1|TRBD2
CASSRTGGAYNEQFF
TGTGCCAGCAGCCGGACGGGGGGGGCCTACAATGAGCAGTTCTTC
>TRBV10-1|.|TRBJ2-1|TRBD2
CASSRLSGSSYNEQFF
TGCGCCAGCAGCCGCTTGAGCGGGAGCTCCTACAATGAGCAGTTCTTC
>TRBV10-3|.|TRBJ2-5|.
CAISEGASQETQYF
TGTGCCATCAGTGAGGGGGCGAGTCAAGAGACCCAGTACTTC
>TRBV2|.|TRBJ1-4|.
CASSEGRGGEKLFF
TGTGCCAGCAGTGAAGGGCGAGGGGGAGAAAAACTGTTTTTT
>TRBV10-3|once|TRBJ1-3|TRBD1
CAISEFRTGLSSGNTIYF
TGTGCCATCAGTGAGTTTCGGACAGGGCTCAGCTCTGGAAACACCATATATTTT
>TRBV2|.|TRBJ2-5|TRBD1
CASSPRTGVETQYF
TGTGCCAGCAGTCCACGGACAGGGGTAGAGACCCAGTACTTC
>TRBV18|.|TRBJ2-7|TRBD1
CASSRTGYGEQYF
TGTGCCAGCTCTCGGACAGGGTATGGCGAGCAGTACTTC
>TRBV5-1|once|TRBJ2-1|.
CASSQGTAYNEQFF
TGCGCCAGCAGCCAGGGTACAGCATACAATGAGCAGTTCTTC
>TRBV4-3|.|TRBJ1-6|.
CASSQDTTGRSPLHF
TGCGCCAGCAGCCAAGATACAACAGGGCGATCACCCCTCCACTTT
>TRBV5-3|.|TRBJ2-1|TRBD2
CARSGGGGRALCEQFF
TGTGCCAGAAGCGGCGGGGGCGGGAGGGCCCTCTGTGAGCAGTTCTTC
>TRBV3-1/TRBV3-2|.|TRBJ1-4|TRBD1
CASSQAWTGEKLFF
TGTGCCAGCAGCCAAGCCTGGACAGGGGAAAAACTGTTTTTT
>TRBV7-9|.|TRBJ1-1|TRBD1
CASSPDRVAEAFF
TGTGCCAGCAGCCCCGACAGGGTCGCTGAAGCTTTCTTT
>TRBV7-9|.|TRBJ2-7|TRBD1
CASSFMGQGGDEQYF
TGTGCCAGCAGCTTCATGGGACAGGGGGGAGACGAGCAGTACTTC
>TRBV5-1|.|TRBJ2-7|.
CASSLAGNEQYF
TGCGCCAGCAGCTTGGCCGGGAACGAGCAGTACTTC
>TRBV27|.|TRBJ1-2|TRBD1
CASSLSGTGYGYTF
TGTGCCAGCAGTTTATCGGGGACAGGCTATGGCTACACCTTC
>TRBV11-2|.|TRBJ2-1|TRBD2
CASSPKPSGYNEQFF
TGTGCCAGCAGTCCAAAGCCTAGCGGCTACAATGAGCAGTTCTTC
>TRBV19|.|TRBJ1-1|TRBD1
CASTPQGANTEAFF
TGTGCCAGTACTCCACAGGGGGCCAACACTGAAGCTTTCTTT
>TRBV6-6|few|TRBJ1-2|.
CASSTPREVGNYGYTF
TGTGCCAGCAGTACTCCCCGGGAGGTAGGAAACTATGGCTACACCTTC
>TRBV19|.|TRBJ1-1|TRBD1
CASRQTRDRGGTEAFF
TGTGCCAGTAGACAAACCAGGGACAGGGGAGGCACTGAAGCTTTCTTT